This T cell receptor beta chain was found in a study of blood T cell repertoires in COVID-19. Study as a whole: Sites in the United States, Italy and Spain provided acute and convalescent COVID-19 samples.

CDR1 is SGHNT and CDR2 is YYREEE in the germline V gene (reference sequence). This CDR3 is built from 13 residues. The V gene lost 0 bases and the J gene lost 5 bases, with 8 bases spanning the gap. As processed by the authors: Researchers report that nucleated cell counts were estimated from reference gene primer amplification. Measured with immunoSEQ multiplex PCR; TCRdb has only the in-frame clones, and not every one. Clone size and V and J calls were adopted from that table, with D and trimming inferred from the DNA. The sample yields about 260,000 clones, roughly 86% seen once. The sample consisted of peripheral blood. The clonotype originates from a man aged 40-50 years who had recovered from COVID-19. The chain couples TRBV5-4 to TRBJ1-1; D not resolved. The CDR3 protein is CASSLVTGTEAFF. The DNA of the CDR3 is TGTGCCAGCAGCTTGGTAACGGGGACTGAAGCTTTCTTT.